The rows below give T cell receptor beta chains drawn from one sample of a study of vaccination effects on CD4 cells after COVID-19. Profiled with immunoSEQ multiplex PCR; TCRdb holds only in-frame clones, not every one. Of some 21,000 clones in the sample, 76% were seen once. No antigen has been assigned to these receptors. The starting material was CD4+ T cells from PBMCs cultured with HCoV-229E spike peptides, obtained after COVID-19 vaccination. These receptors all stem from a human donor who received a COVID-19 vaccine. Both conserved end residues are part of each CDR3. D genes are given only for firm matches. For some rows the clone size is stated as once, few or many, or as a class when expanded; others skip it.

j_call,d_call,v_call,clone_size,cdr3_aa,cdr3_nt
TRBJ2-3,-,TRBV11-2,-,CASSSRTDTQYF,TGTGCCAGCAGCTCCCGCACAGATACGCAGTATTTT
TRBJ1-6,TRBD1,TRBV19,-,CASSIEDRANSPLHF,TGTGCCAGTAGTATTGAGGACAGGGCAAATTCACCCCTCCACTTT
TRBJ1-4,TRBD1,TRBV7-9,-,CASSFSGGGEKLFF,TGTGCCAGCAGCTTTTCAGGGGGAGGTGAAAAACTGTTTTTT
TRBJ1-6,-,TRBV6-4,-,CASSDGNSPLHF,TGTGCCAGCAGTGACGGCAATTCACCCCTCCACTTT
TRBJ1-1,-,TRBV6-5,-,CASRVSGRGTEAFF,TGTGCCAGCAGGGTCAGTGGGCGTGGCACTGAAGCTTTCTTT
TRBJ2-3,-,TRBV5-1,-,CASSSTSSTDTQYF,TGCGCCAGCAGCTCGACCTCTAGCACAGATACGCAGTATTTT
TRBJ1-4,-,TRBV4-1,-,CASSQVGHNEKLFF,TGCGCCAGCAGCCAAGTAGGACACAATGAAAAACTGTTTTTT
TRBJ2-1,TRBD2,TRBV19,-,CASGLGLASYNEQFF,TGTGCCAGCGGGCTGGGACTAGCTTCCTACAATGAGCAGTTCTTC
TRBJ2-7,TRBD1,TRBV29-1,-,CSRQGLPYEQYF,TGCAGCCGACAGGGTCTCCCCTACGAGCAGTACTTC
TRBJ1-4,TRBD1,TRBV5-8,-,CASRSGTEFEKLFF,TGTGCCAGCAGGTCCGGGACAGAGTTTGAAAAACTGTTTTTT
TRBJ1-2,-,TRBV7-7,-,CASTNKGQKNNYGYTF,TGTGCCAGCACCAACAAGGGGCAGAAAAATAACTATGGCTACACCTTC
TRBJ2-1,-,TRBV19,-,CASSDQRGSEQFF,TGTGCCAGTAGTGACCAGAGGGGCAGTGAGCAGTTCTTC
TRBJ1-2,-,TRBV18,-,CASSPDGRYGYTF,TGTGCCAGCTCACCAGACGGGCGCTATGGCTACACCTTC
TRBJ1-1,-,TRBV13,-,CASSLQGWGTEAFF,TGTGCCAGCAGCTTACAGGGTTGGGGCACTGAAGCTTTCTTT
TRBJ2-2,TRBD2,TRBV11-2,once,CASRGLLAGGPPNTGELFF,TGTGCCAGCAGGGGATTGCTAGCGGGAGGCCCTCCGAACACCGGGGAGCTGTTTTTT
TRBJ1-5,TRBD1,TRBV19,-,CATLAGQGVYQPQHF,TGTGCCACCCTCGCGGGACAGGGGGTATATCAGCCCCAGCATTTT
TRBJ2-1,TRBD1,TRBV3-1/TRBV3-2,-,CASSQGGTGVGTEQFF,TGTGCCAGCAGCCAAGGAGGGACAGGGGTGGGGACTGAGCAGTTCTTC
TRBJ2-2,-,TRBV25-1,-,CASSDYTADGELFF,TGTGCCAGCAGTGACTACACAGCGGACGGGGAGCTGTTTTTT
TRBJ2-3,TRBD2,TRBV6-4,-,CASSDSVAGGPDTQYF,TGTGCCAGCAGTGACTCGGTGGCGGGGGGGCCCGATACGCAGTATTTT
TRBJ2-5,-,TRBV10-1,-,CASSETGTEREETQYF,TGCGCCAGCAGTGAGACGGGAACCGAAAGGGAAGAGACCCAGTACTTC
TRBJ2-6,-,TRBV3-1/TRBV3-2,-,CASSQGTKVGPGANVLTF,TGTGCCAGCAGCCAGGGGACGAAGGTGGGACCTGGGGCCAACGTCCTGACTTTC
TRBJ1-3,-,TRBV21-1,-,CASSIRGGPNSGNTIYF,TGTGCCAGCAGCATTCGGGGGGGCCCAAACTCTGGAAACACCATATATTTT
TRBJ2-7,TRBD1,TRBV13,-,CASSTRGQGYEQYF,TGTGCCAGCAGTACAAGAGGACAGGGCTACGAGCAGTACTTC
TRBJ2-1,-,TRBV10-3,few,CAISDNNKEQFF,TGTGCCATCAGTGACAATAATAAGGAGCAGTTCTTC
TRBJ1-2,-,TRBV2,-,CASIPEGGGHYGYTF,TGTGCCAGCATCCCGGAAGGAGGGGGGCACTATGGCTACACCTTC
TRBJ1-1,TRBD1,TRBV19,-,CASTGTGWGTEAFF,TGTGCCAGTACCGGGACAGGGTGGGGAACTGAAGCTTTCTTT
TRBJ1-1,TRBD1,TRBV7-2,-,CASSLNPGQTTEAFF,TGTGCCAGCAGCTTGAACCCGGGACAGACTACTGAAGCTTTCTTT
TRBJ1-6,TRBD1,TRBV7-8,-,CASRTGGVSPLHF,TGTGCCAGCAGAACAGGGGGTGTCTCACCCCTCCACTTT
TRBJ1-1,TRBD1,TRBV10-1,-,CACSGTGNTEAFF,TGCGCCTGTTCCGGGACAGGGAACACTGAAGCTTTCTTT
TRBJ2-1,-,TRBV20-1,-,CSAARNNEQFF,TGCAGTGCTGCTAGAAACAATGAGCAGTTCTTC
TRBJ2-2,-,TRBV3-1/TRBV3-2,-,CASSPFGANTGELFF,TGTGCCAGCAGCCCCTTCGGCGCCAACACCGGGGAGCTGTTTTTT
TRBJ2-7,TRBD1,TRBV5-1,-,CASSLDRGREQYF,TGCGCCAGCAGCTTGGACAGGGGGCGTGAGCAGTACTTC
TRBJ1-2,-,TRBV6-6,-,CASSYGGESGYTF,TGTGCCAGCAGTTACGGGGGGGAGAGTGGCTACACCTTC
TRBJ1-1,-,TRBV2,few,CASSPGTSEAFF,TGTGCCAGCAGTCCCGGGACTTCTGAAGCTTTCTTT
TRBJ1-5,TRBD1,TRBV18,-,CASSEQGAGQPQHF,TGTGCCAGCTCAGAACAGGGGGCCGGACAGCCCCAGCATTTT
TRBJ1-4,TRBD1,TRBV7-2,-,CASSSRGTGGEKLFF,TGTGCCAGCAGCTCCCGCGGGACAGGGGGCGAAAAACTGTTTTTT
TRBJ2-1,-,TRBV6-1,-,CASSEAGSNEQFF,TGTGCCAGCAGTGAAGCCGGGAGCAATGAGCAGTTCTTC
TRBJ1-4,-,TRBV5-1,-,CASRLGESTPEKLFF,TGCGCCAGCAGACTGGGAGAATCAACACCCGAAAAACTGTTTTTT
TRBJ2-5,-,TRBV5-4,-,CASSFLGRVQETQYF,TGTGCCAGCAGCTTCCTTGGTAGGGTCCAAGAGACCCAGTACTTC
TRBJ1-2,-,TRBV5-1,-,CASIQDEGRGGYTF,TGCGCCAGCATCCAGGACGAGGGGAGGGGTGGCTACACCTTC
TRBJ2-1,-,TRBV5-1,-,CASSRDPNNAYNEQFF,TGCGCCAGCAGCCGGGACCCAAACAACGCGTACAATGAGCAGTTCTTC
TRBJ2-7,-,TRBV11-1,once,CASSFLSNYEQYF,TGTGCCAGCAGCTTTTTGTCAAACTACGAGCAGTACTTC
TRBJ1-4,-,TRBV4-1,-,CASSQDPTDGATNEKLFF,TGCGCCAGCAGCCAAGATCCTACAGACGGCGCAACTAATGAAAAACTGTTTTTT
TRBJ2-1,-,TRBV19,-,CASSILGYNEQFF,TGTGCCAGTAGTATACTGGGTTACAATGAGCAGTTCTTC
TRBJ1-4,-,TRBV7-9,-,CASSSSSRGPTNEKLFF,TGTGCCAGCAGCTCCTCCTCCCGGGGTCCAACTAATGAAAAACTGTTTTTT
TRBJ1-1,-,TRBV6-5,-,CASRSQGNTEAFF,TGTGCCAGCAGATCGCAGGGAAACACTGAAGCTTTCTTT
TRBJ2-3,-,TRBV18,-,CASSPPSDTQYF,TGTGCCAGCTCACCACCGTCAGATACGCAGTATTTT